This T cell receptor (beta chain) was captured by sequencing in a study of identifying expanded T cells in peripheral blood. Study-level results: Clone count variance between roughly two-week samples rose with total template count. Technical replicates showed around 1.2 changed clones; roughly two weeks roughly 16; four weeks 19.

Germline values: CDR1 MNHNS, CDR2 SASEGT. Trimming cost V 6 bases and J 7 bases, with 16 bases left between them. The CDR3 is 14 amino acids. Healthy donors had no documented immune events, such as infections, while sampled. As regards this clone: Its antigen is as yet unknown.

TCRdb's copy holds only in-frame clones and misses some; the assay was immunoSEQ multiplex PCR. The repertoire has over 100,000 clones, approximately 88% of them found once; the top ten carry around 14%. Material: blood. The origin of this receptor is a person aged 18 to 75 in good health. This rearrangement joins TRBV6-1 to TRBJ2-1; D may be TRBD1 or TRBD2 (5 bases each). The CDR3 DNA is TGTGCCAGCAGCGCCGGGACCGTTCTAAATGAGCAGTTCTTC. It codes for CASSAGTVLNEQFF.